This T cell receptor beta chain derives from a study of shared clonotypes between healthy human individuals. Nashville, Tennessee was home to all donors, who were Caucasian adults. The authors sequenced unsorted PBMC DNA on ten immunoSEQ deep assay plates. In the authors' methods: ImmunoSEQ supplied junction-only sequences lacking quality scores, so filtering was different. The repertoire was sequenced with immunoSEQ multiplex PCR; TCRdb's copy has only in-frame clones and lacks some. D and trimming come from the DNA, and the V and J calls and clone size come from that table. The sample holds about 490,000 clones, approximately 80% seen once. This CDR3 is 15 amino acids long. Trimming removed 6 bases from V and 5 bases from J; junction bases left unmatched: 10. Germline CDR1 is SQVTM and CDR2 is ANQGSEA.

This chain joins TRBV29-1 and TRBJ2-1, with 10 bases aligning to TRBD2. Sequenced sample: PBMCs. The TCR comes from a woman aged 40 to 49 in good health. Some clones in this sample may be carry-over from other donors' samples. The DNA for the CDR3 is TGCAGCGTGGCCGCTAGCGGGAGTTCCCACAATGAGCAGTTCTTC. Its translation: CSVAASGSSHNEQFF.